The 25 T cell receptor beta chains in this list originate from one sample, sequenced in a study of blood T cell repertoires in COVID-19. Assay: immunoSEQ multiplex PCR; the TCRdb copy retains only in-frame clones and omits some. The table includes approximately 170,000 clones, over 75% detected once. Sequencing input: peripheral blood. Every receptor here comes from an elderly man with COVID-19, enrolled during active disease.

This chain joins TRBV18 and TRBJ2-1; 13 positions agree with TRBD2. Germline CDR1 KGHSH, CDR2 LQKENI. CDR3 size: 16 residues. Losses at the gene ends were 3 bases for V and 6 bases for J; bases not matched to a gene: 5. The CDR3, as DNA: TGTGCCAGCTCACCCCAGGGACTAGCGGGGACCAATGAGCAGTTCTTC. Translating it yields CASSPQGLAGTNEQFF.

In regard to this clone: The identical CDR3 is also encoded by other nucleotide sequences in the sample. V is TRBV5-1 and J is TRBJ1-4; TRBD1 matches at 10 bases. V shed 0 bases and J 6 bases; nucleotides not matched to a gene: 2. This CDR3 is built from 15 residues. Germline V CDR1 and CDR2: SGHRS, YFSETQ. CDR3 DNA sequence: TGCGCCAGCAGCTTGGACGGGACAGGGGATGAAAAACTGTTTTTT. It specifies CASSLDGTGDEKLFF.

This clone showed up just once. The V gene is TRBV11-2, the J gene TRBJ1-3; D is possibly TRBD1 (5 bases). From germline, CDR1 is SGHAT and CDR2 FQNNGV. The V and J ends lost 3 bases and 0 bases respectively, with 9 bases between them. CDR3 length: 15 amino acids. This CDR3 is CASSFDSSSGNTIYF. The CDR3 DNA reads TGTGCCAGCAGCTTCGACAGTTCCTCTGGAAACACCATATATTTT.

The chain combines TRBV19 with TRBJ2-5, with TRBD1 as a possible D gene (5 bases). V was trimmed by 2 bases and J by 5 bases, leaving 12 bases between them. CDR3 length: 14 residues. From germline, CDR1 is LNHDA and CDR2 SQIVND (reference sequence). The CDR3 nucleotides read TGTGCCAGTAGTATACAGGGTTTCGGGGAGACCCAGTACTTC. This encodes CASSIQGFGETQYF. The complete variable domain, with remaining parts taken from reference TRBV19 and TRBJ2-5, reads DGGITQSPKYLFRKEGQNVTLSCEQNLNHDAMYWYRQDPGQGLRLIYYSQIVNDFQKGDIAEGYSVSREKKESFPLTVTSAQKNPTAFYLCASSIQGFGETQYFGPGTRLLVL.

The J gene is TRBJ1-5, the V gene TRBV10-3; 8 nucleotides agree with TRBD1. Germline V gene data show CDR1 as ENHRY and CDR2 as SYGVKD. The CDR3 consists of 16 residues. Trimming at V came to 4 bases and at J to 0 bases, leaving 5 bases not matched to a gene. The CDR3 DNA reads TGTGCCATCAGTGCTACAGGGGGACCTAGCAATCAGCCCCAGCATTTT. It is translated as CAISATGGPSNQPQHF.

This sequence joins TRBV18 and TRBJ2-7; TRBD1 might be the D (5 bases). Germline-derived CDR1 and CDR2 are KGHSH and LQKENI. The CDR3 totals 14 residues. With 6 bases removed from V and 4 bases from J, the gap between germline ends came to 16 bases. DNA of the CDR3: TGTGCCAGCTCCAAAGGAGACAGCTGGTACGAGCAGTACTTC. Residues: CASSKGDSWYEQYF. Supplemented by reference TRBV18 and TRBJ2-7, the full variable domain reads NAGVMQNPRHLVRRRGQEARLRCSPMKGHSHVYWYRQLPEEGLKFMVYLQKENIIDESGMPKERFSAEFPKEGPSILRIQQVVRGDSAAYFCASSKGDSWYEQYFGPGTRLTVT.

The rearrangement joins TRBV9 to TRBJ2-3; D possibly corresponds to TRBD2 (6 bases). Trimming cost V 4 bases and J 2 bases, with 26 bases left between them. CDR3 length: 19 amino acids. Germline V gene lookup returns CDR1 SGDLS and CDR2 YYNGEE. This CDR3 reads CASSPPPGTGTPLTDTQYF. The CDR3 bases are TGTGCCAGCAGCCCACCCCCGGGGACCGGGACTCCCCTCACAGATACGCAGTATTTT.

The chain carries TRBV18 and TRBJ2-7, with a tentative D call TRBD1 (5 bases). Germline V gene sequence: CDR1 KGHSH, CDR2 LQKENI. The CDR3 is 12 amino acids. The V end lost 2 bases, the J end lost 3 bases, and 5 bases lay between the germline ends. The chain's CDR3 is CASSPTGYEQYF. CDR3 in DNA: TGTGCCAGCTCACCAACAGGCTACGAGCAGTACTTC.

The rearrangement links TRBV6-5 to TRBJ2-2, with 9 bases fitting TRBD1. Germline V gives CDR1 MNHEY, CDR2 SVGAGI. The CDR3 totals 16 residues. V lost 4 bases and J lost 6; bases outside the gene matches: 9. The CDR3 DNA sequence: TGTGCCAGCAGTTCTTGGGGACAGGGACGGCCCGGGGAGCTGTTTTTT. This sequence encodes CASSSWGQGRPGELFF.

The rearrangement uses TRBV2 and TRBJ1-2; 7 bases match TRBD1. Germline lookup yields CDR1 SNHLY and CDR2 FYNNEI. Unmatched junction bases numbered 2, after V lost 5 bases and J lost 2 bases. The CDR3 is 13 amino acids. CDR3 loop: CASSQTGNYGYTF. In DNA form, the CDR3 reads TGTGCCAGCAGTCAGACAGGGAACTATGGCTACACCTTC.

This clone has more than one count but fewer than ten. The genes are TRBV19 and TRBJ1-1, with a tentative D call TRBD1 (6 bases). V was trimmed by 7 bases and J by 1 base, leaving 16 bases between them. Per the germline V gene, CDR1 is LNHDA and CDR2 is SQIVND (reference sequence). The CDR3 contains 15 residues. The CDR3 sequence is CASTRDTMGNTEAFF. CDR3 nucleotides: TGTGCCAGTACCCGGGACACCATGGGGAACACTGAAGCTTTCTTT.

The chain is built from TRBV7-2 and TRBJ1-2; D gene uncertain. V lost 1 base, J lost 6 bases, and 21 bases lay in between. The CDR3 has 17 amino acids. Germline values: CDR1 SGHTA, CDR2 FQGNSA. CDR3 coding DNA: TGTGCCAGCAGCTTAGATCCCCTAAATGGGGAGATGGATGGCTACACCTTC. Its translation: CASSLDPLNGEMDGYTF.

V and J are TRBV7-2 and TRBJ1-6; D gene uncertain. The CDR3 loop spans 11 amino acids. Germline V gene data show CDR1 as SGHTA and CDR2 as FQGNSA. Here the CDR3 reads CESGEYSPLHF. CDR3 nucleotide sequence: TGTGAGAGCGGCGAATATTCACCCCTCCACTTT.

CDR3 region: CASSLGQNNSPLHF. The DNA for the CDR3 is TGCGCCAGCAGCTTAGGACAGAATAATTCACCCCTCCACTTT. V is TRBV5-1 and J is TRBJ1-6; weak D call: TRBD1 (6 bases). There are 14 residues in the CDR3. The V gene's germline CDR1 is SGHRS and CDR2 YFSETQ. Trimming stripped 2 bases from V and 5 bases from J, with 8 bases between.

The J gene is TRBJ2-1, the V gene TRBV4-1, with TRBD2 as a possible D gene (5 bases). Trimming stripped 0 bases from V and 4 bases from J, with 16 bases between. Germline V gives CDR1 MGHRA, CDR2 YSYEKL. The length of the CDR3 is 17 residues. The CDR3 nucleotides are TGCGCCAGCAGCCAAGACATGGGGTCTAGCCGATACAATGAGCAGTTCTTC. Protein sequence: CASSQDMGSSRYNEQFF.

The CDR3, as DNA: TGTGCCAGCAGCCCAGGGGGAGTTAACTATGGCTACACCTTC. Translating gives CASSPGGVNYGYTF. The rearrangement links TRBV7-9 to TRBJ1-2, with 7 bases fitting TRBD1. This CDR3 has 14 amino acids. Germline V CDR1 and CDR2: SEHNR, FQNEAQ (reference sequence). V shed 5 bases and J 1 base; nucleotides not matched to a gene: 4.

The V gene is TRBV15, the J gene TRBJ1-3, with D possibly being TRBD1 (6 bases). Germline lookup yields CDR1 LNHNV and CDR2 YYDKDF (reference sequence). The CDR3 totals 15 residues. V lost 4 bases and J 2 bases, leaving 12 bases between the germline ends. CDR3 in amino acids: CATSTRQATGNTIYF. The CDR3 DNA reads TGTGCCACCAGCACCAGACAGGCAACTGGAAACACCATATATTTT.

This clone was seen a single time. V usage is TRBV29-1 and J usage is TRBJ1-4; maybe TRBD1 (5 bases). From germline, CDR1 is SQVTM and CDR2 ANQGSEA. CDR3 length equals 12 residues. V dropped 4 bases and J dropped 5 bases, with 8 bases sitting between them. DNA of the CDR3: TGCAGCGTTGGGGGCCTAAATGAAAAACTGTTTTTT. This gives the protein CSVGGLNEKLFF.

The CDR3 region has the DNA TGCAGCGTTAACTATCGTGGGGGCTACACCTTC. Protein product: CSVNYRGGYTF. V and J are TRBV29-1 and TRBJ1-2, with D unclear. This CDR3 is 11 amino acids long. Germline V gene sequence: CDR1 SQVTM, CDR2 ANQGSEA. V lost 5 bases and J 8 bases, leaving 12 bases between the germline ends.

The chain uses TRBV5-4 and TRBJ1-5; D is perhaps TRBD1 (5 bases). Deletions cut 1 base from V and 1 base from J, with 6 bases between. There are 14 residues in the CDR3. Germline V gene lookup returns CDR1 SGHNT and CDR2 YYREEE (reference sequence). The DNA of the CDR3 is TGTGCCAGCAGCTTGCAGGGAAGCAATCAGCCCCAGCATTTT. Translating it yields CASSLQGSNQPQHF.

This clone was seen only a few times. The V gene is TRBV15, the J gene TRBJ1-2; a possible D gene is TRBD1 (5 bases). The CDR3 is 14 residues long. Germline CDR1 LNHNV, CDR2 YYDKDF (reference sequence). Deletions cut 3 bases from V and 7 bases from J, with 15 bases between. Here the CDR3 DNA reads TGTGCCACCAGCAGCAATCTAGGGGATACTGGCTACACCTTC. Translating gives CATSSNLGDTGYTF.

This sequence joins TRBV2 and TRBJ2-6; the D gene is possibly TRBD2 (5 bases). The CDR3 has 13 amino acids. The germline gives CDR1 SNHLY, CDR2 FYNNEI. Trimming took 6 bases from V and 6 from J, leaving 9 bases between them. CDR3 protein: CASRDLKANVLTF. DNA for the CDR3: TGTGCCAGCAGGGACTTGAAGGCCAACGTCCTGACTTTC.

This rearrangement joins TRBV10-2 to TRBJ2-3; 12 positions match TRBD2. Germline V lookup: CDR1 WSHSY, CDR2 SAAADI. J was trimmed by 2 bases and V by 3 bases; bases with no gene match: 15. This CDR3 has 20 amino acids. CDR3 loop: CASSEVWASGGETFTDTQYF. The CDR3 DNA reads TGCGCCAGCAGTGAAGTCTGGGCTAGCGGGGGGGAAACATTCACAGATACGCAGTATTTT.

The CDR3 DNA reads TGTGCCAGCAGCTTATTCTACGGGACAGGGCGGATTTATAATTCACCCCTCCACTTT. Its protein is CASSLFYGTGRIYNSPLHF. The chain combines TRBV7-9 with TRBJ1-6; 9 positions match TRBD1. The CDR3 runs 19 residues. V lost 2 bases, J lost 4 bases, and 12 bases stayed unmatched. The germline V gene encodes CDR1 SEHNR and CDR2 FQNEAQ (reference sequence).

The genes are TRBV6-2 or TRBV6-3 and TRBJ1-5, with D tentatively TRBD1 (5 bases). CDR3 length: 15 residues. V gave up 6 bases and J gave up 6 bases, with 18 bases separating them. Germline values: CDR1 MNHEY, CDR2 SVGEGT. The CDR3 region is CASSNRGLGSQPQHF. The CDR3 bases are TGTGCCAGCAGCAATCGGGGGTTGGGTTCTCAGCCCCAGCATTTT.